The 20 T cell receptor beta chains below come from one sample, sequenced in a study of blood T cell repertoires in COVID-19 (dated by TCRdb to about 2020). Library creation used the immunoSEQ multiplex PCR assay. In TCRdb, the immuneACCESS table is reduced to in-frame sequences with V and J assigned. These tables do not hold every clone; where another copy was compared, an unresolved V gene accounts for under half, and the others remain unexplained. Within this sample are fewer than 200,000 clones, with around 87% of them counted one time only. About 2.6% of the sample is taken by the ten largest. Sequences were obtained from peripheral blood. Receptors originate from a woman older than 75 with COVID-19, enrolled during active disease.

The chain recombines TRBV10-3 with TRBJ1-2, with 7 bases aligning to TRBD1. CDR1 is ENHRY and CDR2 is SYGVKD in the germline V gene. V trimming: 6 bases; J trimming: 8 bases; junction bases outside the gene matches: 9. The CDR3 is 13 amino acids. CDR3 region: CAIRDRSHQGYTF. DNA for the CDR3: TGTGCCATCAGGGACAGGAGCCACCAAGGCTACACCTTC.

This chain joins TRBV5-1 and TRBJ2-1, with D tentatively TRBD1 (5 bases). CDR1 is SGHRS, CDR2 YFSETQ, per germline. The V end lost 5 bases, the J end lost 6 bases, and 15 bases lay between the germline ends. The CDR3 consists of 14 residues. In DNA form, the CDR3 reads TGCGCCAGCAGTCTGGGGCCGATTCCCAATGAGCAGTTCTTC. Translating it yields CASSLGPIPNEQFF.

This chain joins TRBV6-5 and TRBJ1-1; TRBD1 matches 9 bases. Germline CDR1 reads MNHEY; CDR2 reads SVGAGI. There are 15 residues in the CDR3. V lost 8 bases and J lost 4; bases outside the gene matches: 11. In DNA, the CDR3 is TGTGCCAGCGGCTCCAGGACAGGGGTATTCACTGAAGCTTTCTTT. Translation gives CASGSRTGVFTEAFF.

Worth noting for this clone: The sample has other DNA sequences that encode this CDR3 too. The CDR3 DNA reads as TGTGCCAGCAGCCGGGAGAACAATTCACCCCTCCACTTT. Residues: CASSRENNSPLHF. This sequence joins TRBV28 and TRBJ1-6, with D hard to call. This CDR3 is 13 amino acids long. V lost 6 bases and J lost 7, with 10 bases in between. The germline V gene has CDR1 MDHEN and CDR2 SYDVKM.

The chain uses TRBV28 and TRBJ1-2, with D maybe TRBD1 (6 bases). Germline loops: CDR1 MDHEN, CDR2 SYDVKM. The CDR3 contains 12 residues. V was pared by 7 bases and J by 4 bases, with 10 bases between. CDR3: CASKQGPYGYTF. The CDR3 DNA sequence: TGTGCCAGCAAACAGGGTCCCTATGGCTACACCTTC.

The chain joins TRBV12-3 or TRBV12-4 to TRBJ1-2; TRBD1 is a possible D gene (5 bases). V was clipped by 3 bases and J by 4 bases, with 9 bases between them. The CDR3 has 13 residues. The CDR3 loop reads CASSFKTAYGYTF. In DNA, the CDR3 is TGTGCCAGCAGTTTTAAGACAGCCTATGGCTACACCTTC.

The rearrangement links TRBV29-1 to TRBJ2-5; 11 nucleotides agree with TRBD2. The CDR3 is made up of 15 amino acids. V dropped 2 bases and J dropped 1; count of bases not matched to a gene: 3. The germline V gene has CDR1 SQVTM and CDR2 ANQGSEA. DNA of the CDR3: TGCAGCGTTGAAATACTAGCGGGGGTCCAAGAGACCCAGTACTTC. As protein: CSVEILAGVQETQYF.

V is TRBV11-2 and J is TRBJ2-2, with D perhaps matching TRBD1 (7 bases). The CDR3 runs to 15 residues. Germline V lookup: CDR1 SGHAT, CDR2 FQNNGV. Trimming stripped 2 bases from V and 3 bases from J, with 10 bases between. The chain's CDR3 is CASSLQGEDTGELFF. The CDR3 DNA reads TGTGCCAGCAGCTTACAGGGGGAGGACACCGGGGAGCTGTTTTTT.

The CDR3 coding sequence is TGTGCCAGCAGCGGACAGAACCCTTACGAGCAGTACTTC. The encoded protein is CASSGQNPYEQYF. The rearrangement uses TRBV2 and TRBJ2-7; D might be TRBD1 (6 bases). The CDR3 length is 13 residues. Germline loops: CDR1 SNHLY, CDR2 FYNNEI. V lost 6 bases and J 4 bases, leaving 13 bases between the germline ends.

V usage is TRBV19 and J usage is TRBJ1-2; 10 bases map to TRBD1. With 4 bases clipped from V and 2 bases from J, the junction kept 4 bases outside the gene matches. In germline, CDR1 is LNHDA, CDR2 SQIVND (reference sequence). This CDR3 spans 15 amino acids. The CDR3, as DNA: TGTGCCAGTAGTACCTCGGACAGGGGGAACTATGGCTACACCTTC. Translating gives CASSTSDRGNYGYTF.

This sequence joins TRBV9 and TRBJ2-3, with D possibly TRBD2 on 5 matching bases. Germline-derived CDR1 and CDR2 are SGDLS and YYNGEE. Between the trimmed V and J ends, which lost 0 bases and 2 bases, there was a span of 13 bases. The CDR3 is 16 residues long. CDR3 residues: CASSVAGGPTTDTQYF. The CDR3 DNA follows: TGTGCCAGCAGCGTAGCTGGCGGGCCAACCACAGATACGCAGTATTTT.

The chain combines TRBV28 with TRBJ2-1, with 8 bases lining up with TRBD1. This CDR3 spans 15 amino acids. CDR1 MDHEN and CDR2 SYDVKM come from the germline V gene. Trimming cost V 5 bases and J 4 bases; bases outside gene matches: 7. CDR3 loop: CASSPPGGAYNEQFF. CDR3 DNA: TGTGCCAGCAGTCCCCCAGGGGGCGCGTACAATGAGCAGTTCTTC.

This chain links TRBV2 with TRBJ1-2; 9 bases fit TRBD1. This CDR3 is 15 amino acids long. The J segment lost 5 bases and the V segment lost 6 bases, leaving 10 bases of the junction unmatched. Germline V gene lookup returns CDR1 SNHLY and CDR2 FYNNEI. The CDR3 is CASRAGTGTWYGYTF. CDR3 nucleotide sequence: TGTGCCAGCAGGGCCGGGACAGGGACCTGGTATGGCTACACCTTC.

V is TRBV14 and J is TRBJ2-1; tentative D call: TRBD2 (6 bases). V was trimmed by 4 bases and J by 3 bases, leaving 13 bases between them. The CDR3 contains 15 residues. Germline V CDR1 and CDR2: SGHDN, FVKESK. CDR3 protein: CASSPGERVYNEQFF. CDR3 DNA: TGTGCCAGCAGCCCCGGGGAGCGGGTCTACAATGAGCAGTTCTTC.

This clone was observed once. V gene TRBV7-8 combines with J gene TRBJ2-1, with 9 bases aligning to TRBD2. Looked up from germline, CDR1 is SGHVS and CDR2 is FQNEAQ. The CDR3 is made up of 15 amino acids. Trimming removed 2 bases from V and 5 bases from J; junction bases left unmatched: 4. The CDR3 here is CASSLLASGNNEQFF. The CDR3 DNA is TGTGCCAGCAGCTTATTGGCTAGCGGGAACAATGAGCAGTTCTTC.

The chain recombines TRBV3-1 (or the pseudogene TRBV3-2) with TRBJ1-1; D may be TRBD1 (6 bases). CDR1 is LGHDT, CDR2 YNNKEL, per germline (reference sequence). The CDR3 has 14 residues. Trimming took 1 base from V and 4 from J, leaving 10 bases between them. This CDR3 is CASSQVEGGTEAFF. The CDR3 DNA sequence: TGTGCCAGCAGCCAAGTAGAAGGGGGCACTGAAGCTTTCTTT.

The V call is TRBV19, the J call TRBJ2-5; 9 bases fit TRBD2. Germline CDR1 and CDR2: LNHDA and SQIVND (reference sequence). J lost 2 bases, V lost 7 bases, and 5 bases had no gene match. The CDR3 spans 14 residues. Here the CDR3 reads CASKFTSGQETQYF. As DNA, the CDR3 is TGTGCCAGTAAATTCACTAGCGGGCAAGAGACCCAGTACTTC.

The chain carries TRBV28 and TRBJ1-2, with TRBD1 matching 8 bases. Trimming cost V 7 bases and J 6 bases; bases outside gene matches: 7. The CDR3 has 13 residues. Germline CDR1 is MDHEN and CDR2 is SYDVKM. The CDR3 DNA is TGTGCCAGCACGCTCAGGGGGCGGAATGGCTACACCTTC. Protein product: CASTLRGRNGYTF.

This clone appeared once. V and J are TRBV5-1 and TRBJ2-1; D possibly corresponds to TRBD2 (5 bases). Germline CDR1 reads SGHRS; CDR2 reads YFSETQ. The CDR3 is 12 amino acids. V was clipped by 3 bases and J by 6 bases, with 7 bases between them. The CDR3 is CASSSGLNEQFF. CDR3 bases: TGCGCCAGCAGCTCCGGACTCAATGAGCAGTTCTTC. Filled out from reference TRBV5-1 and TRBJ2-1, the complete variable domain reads KAGVTQTPRYLIKTRGQQVTLSCSPISGHRSVSWYQQTPGQGLQFLFEYFSETQRNKGNFPGRFSGRQFSNSRSEMNVSTLELGDSALYLCASSSGLNEQFFGPGTRLTVL.

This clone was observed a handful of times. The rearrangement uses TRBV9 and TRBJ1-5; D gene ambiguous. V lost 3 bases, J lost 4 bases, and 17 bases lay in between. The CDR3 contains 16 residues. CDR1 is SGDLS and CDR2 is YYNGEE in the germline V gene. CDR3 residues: CASSATIGGSNQPQHF. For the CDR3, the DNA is TGTGCCAGCAGCGCTACCATCGGAGGGAGTAATCAGCCCCAGCATTTT.